The clone carrying this T cell receptor (beta chain) was seen only a few times. The antigen remains undetermined. The data originate from a study of T-cell reconstitution after alpha-beta-depleted transplantation in children. Study-wide points: Surviving recipient T cells and thymic progenitors accounted for the high day-60 TCRbeta diversity observed in some patients.

This sample's TCRbeta library carried unique molecular identifier barcodes. MiXCR was run by TCRdb on the PCR reads, yielding one entry per CDR3 protein. This sample yields 580,000 or so distinct CDR3 sequences, of which 20% to 25% are seen a single time; over 12% belongs to the top ten. Germline CDR1 is DFQATT and CDR2 is SNEGSKA (reference sequence). The CDR3 is 15 amino acids. The trim removed 3 bases at V and 7 bases at J, leaving 12 bases unmatched. Material: PBMCs, mostly from graft donor cells, obtained 360 days after TCRalphabeta/CD19-depleted stem cell transplant. This sequence was found in a boy in the first two years of life who had a stem cell transplant for acute myeloid leukemia, so the T cells may come from the graft donor. V usage is TRBV20-1 and J usage is TRBJ1-5; TRBD1 agrees at 7 bases. CDR3 DNA sequence: TGCAGTGCTAGCCCCCCTGACAGGGATAAACAGCCCCAGCATTTT. It yields the protein CSASPPDRDKQPQHF.